The rows below give T cell receptor beta chains drawn from one sample of a study of T cell changes during pregnancy in multiple sclerosis. Repertoires were generated with immunoSEQ multiplex PCR, while TCRdb's copy carries only in-frame clones and drops some. The sample contains tens of thousands of clones, more than 80% of which appear only once. The source was peripheral blood, collected in the third trimester of pregnancy. The receptors derive from a female donor with multiple sclerosis, enrolled in a pregnancy study. The CDR3 runs from the conserved cysteine through the conserved F or W. The order of the fields is V gene, D gene, J gene, clone size, CDR3 length, CDR3 DNA, CDR3 protein. The D gene is left open where the match is weak. The listing skips clone size in some rows; elsewhere it reads once, few, many or a size class.

V: TRBV6-5
D: TRBD1
J: TRBJ1-2
size: NA
length: 13
DNA: TGTGCCAGCAGGACAGACAGGGGGGACGGCTACACCTTC
CDR3: CASRTDRGDGYTF

V: TRBV19
D: NA
J: TRBJ2-7
size: NA
length: 13
DNA: TGTGCCAGCCAGACTGCTGCCCGCTCCGAGCAGTACTTC
CDR3: CASQTAARSEQYF

V: TRBV6-5
D: NA
J: TRBJ2-5
size: NA
length: 14
DNA: TGTGCCAGCAGCCCGTCCAGGGGAGGGGAGACCCAGTACTTC
CDR3: CASSPSRGGETQYF

V: TRBV7-6
D: NA
J: TRBJ1-1
size: NA
length: 13
DNA: TGTGCCAGCAGCTTAACAGGGAACACTGAAGCTTTCTTT
CDR3: CASSLTGNTEAFF

V: TRBV27
D: NA
J: TRBJ2-7
size: once
length: 14
DNA: TGTGCCAGCAGCACAAGGACCGGACTTATGGAGCAGTACTTC
CDR3: CASSTRTGLMEQYF

V: TRBV19
D: NA
J: TRBJ1-2
size: NA
length: 14
DNA: TGTGCCAGTAGTACCGACGGAGAGACCTATGGCTACACCTTC
CDR3: CASSTDGETYGYTF

V: TRBV5-6
D: TRBD2
J: TRBJ2-1
size: NA
length: 18
DNA: TGTGCCAGCAGCCCGGGACTAGCGGGAGGGGCGGTCTACAATGAGCAGTTCTTC
CDR3: CASSPGLAGGAVYNEQFF

V: TRBV30
D: NA
J: TRBJ1-5
size: NA
length: 13
DNA: TGTGCCTGGACCGGGGAGGGCAATCAGCCCCAGCATTTT
CDR3: CAWTGEGNQPQHF

V: TRBV5-1
D: TRBD2
J: TRBJ2-7
size: NA
length: 16
DNA: TGCGCCAGCAGCTTGGCACTAGCGTGGACTTCCTACGAGCAGTACTTC
CDR3: CASSLALAWTSYEQYF

V: TRBV30
D: NA
J: TRBJ1-4
size: NA
length: 10
DNA: TGTGCCTGGGGCAATGAAAAACTGTTTTTT
CDR3: CAWGNEKLFF

V: TRBV28
D: TRBD2
J: TRBJ2-1
size: NA
length: 14
DNA: TGTGCCAGCAGCTCTAGCGGGAGCTACAATGAGCAGTTCTTC
CDR3: CASSSSGSYNEQFF

V: TRBV5-5
D: NA
J: TRBJ2-5
size: NA
length: 15
DNA: TGTGCCAGCAGCTTGGTCCCAGGGCCCCAAGAGACCCAGTACTTC
CDR3: CASSLVPGPQETQYF

V: TRBV2
D: TRBD2
J: TRBJ2-6
size: NA
length: 16
DNA: TGTGCCAGCAGTGAACAGCGGGAACCTGGGGCCAACGTCCTGACTTTC
CDR3: CASSEQREPGANVLTF

V: TRBV10-3
D: NA
J: TRBJ1-1
size: NA
length: 11
DNA: TGTGCCATCTCAGGGAATACTGAAGCTTTCTTT
CDR3: CAISGNTEAFF

V: TRBV19
D: TRBD2
J: TRBJ2-3
size: NA
length: 16
DNA: TGTGCCAGTAGTACTCTTAGCGGGAGGAGGATAGATACGCAGTATTTT
CDR3: CASSTLSGRRIDTQYF

V: TRBV11-2
D: TRBD2
J: TRBJ2-1
size: NA
length: 16
DNA: TGTGCCAGCAGCTACATAGCGGGAGGGGATTACAATGAGCAGTTCTTC
CDR3: CASSYIAGGDYNEQFF

V: TRBV9
D: TRBD1
J: TRBJ1-2
size: NA
length: 16
DNA: TGTGCCAGCAGCGTAGATGGAGGACAGGGGAGTGGTGGCTACACCTTC
CDR3: CASSVDGGQGSGGYTF

V: TRBV5-1
D: TRBD1
J: TRBJ2-5
size: NA
length: 15
DNA: TGCGCCAGCAGCCACGCCCCGGGACAGCAAGAGACCCAGTACTTC
CDR3: CASSHAPGQQETQYF

V: TRBV5-1
D: NA
J: TRBJ1-5
size: NA
length: 15
DNA: TGCGCCAGCAGCTTGGAGGGGGGGGAGAATCAGCCCCAGCATTTT
CDR3: CASSLEGGENQPQHF

V: TRBV4-3
D: NA
J: TRBJ2-2
size: NA
length: 14
DNA: TGCGCCAGCAGCCAAGAATTTGTTAACGGGGAGCTGTTTTTT
CDR3: CASSQEFVNGELFF

V: TRBV30
D: TRBD1
J: TRBJ1-5
size: few
length: 15
DNA: TGTGCCTGGAGTTCAGGTGGGACAGGGCTTCAGCCCCAGCATTTT
CDR3: CAWSSGGTGLQPQHF

V: TRBV5-6
D: TRBD1
J: TRBJ1-1
size: NA
length: 12
DNA: TGTGCCAGCAGCTTAACAGGGGGCGAAGCTTTCTTT
CDR3: CASSLTGGEAFF

V: TRBV28
D: NA
J: TRBJ1-1
size: few
length: 14
DNA: TGTGCCAGCAGTTCCCCACCAGTAAACACTGAAGCTTTCTTT
CDR3: CASSSPPVNTEAFF

V: TRBV4-3
D: TRBD2
J: TRBJ2-5
size: NA
length: 16
DNA: TGCGCCAGCAGCCCGCTGGCGGGAGGGCTTCAAGAGACCCAGTACTTC
CDR3: CASSPLAGGLQETQYF

V: TRBV7-9
D: NA
J: TRBJ2-1
size: NA
length: 13
DNA: TGTGCCAGCAGCGAGACAGAGAACAATGAGCAGTTCTTC
CDR3: CASSETENNEQFF

V: TRBV6-1
D: TRBD1
J: TRBJ1-5
size: NA
length: 16
DNA: TGTGCCAGCAGTGAATGGCGTGACAGGGGGTATCAGCCCCAGCATTTT
CDR3: CASSEWRDRGYQPQHF

V: TRBV6-5
D: TRBD2
J: TRBJ2-1
size: NA
length: 15
DNA: TGTGCCAGCAGTTACTGGACTAGCGGCTACAATGAGCAGTTCTTC
CDR3: CASSYWTSGYNEQFF

V: TRBV11-3
D: NA
J: TRBJ2-3
size: NA
length: 13
DNA: TGTGCCAGCAGCCGGAGGAACACAGATACGCAGTATTTT
CDR3: CASSRRNTDTQYF

V: TRBV5-1
D: TRBD2
J: TRBJ2-2
size: once
length: 16
DNA: TGCGCCAGCAGCTTAACGCTAGCGGGAGTTACCGGGGAGCTGTTTTTT
CDR3: CASSLTLAGVTGELFF

V: TRBV9
D: NA
J: TRBJ2-1
size: NA
length: 16
DNA: TGTGCCAGCAGCGTACAGGCGGGACCCCCGTACAATGAGCAGTTCTTC
CDR3: CASSVQAGPPYNEQFF

V: TRBV5-1
D: TRBD2
J: TRBJ2-2
size: NA
length: 18
DNA: TGCGCCAGCAGCTCGGGACTAGCGGGAGGGCCGGCCACCGGGGAGCTGTTTTTT
CDR3: CASSSGLAGGPATGELFF

V: TRBV11-1
D: TRBD2
J: TRBJ2-7
size: NA
length: 16
DNA: TGTGCCAGCAGCTCACCGGGACTAGCGGCTACCTACGAGCAGTACTTC
CDR3: CASSSPGLAATYEQYF

V: TRBV19
D: NA
J: TRBJ2-4
size: NA
length: 15
DNA: TGTGCCAGTATTCATCGGGCAGGGACCAAAAACATTCAGTACTTC
CDR3: CASIHRAGTKNIQYF

V: TRBV6-5
D: TRBD2
J: TRBJ2-5
size: NA
length: 14
DNA: TGTGCCAGCAGTAAAGCGGGAGGGGGGGAGACCCAGTACTTC
CDR3: CASSKAGGGETQYF

V: TRBV28
D: TRBD1
J: TRBJ2-7
size: NA
length: 14
DNA: TGTGCCAGCAGGCGAACCGGGACAGGGGGCGAGCAGTACTTC
CDR3: CASRRTGTGGEQYF

V: TRBV5-1
D: NA
J: TRBJ2-1
size: NA
length: 16
DNA: TGCGCCAGCAGCTTTTACCTGACGGGCTCCTACAATGAGCAGTTCTTC
CDR3: CASSFYLTGSYNEQFF

V: TRBV5-1
D: TRBD1
J: TRBJ2-1
size: NA
length: 13
DNA: TGCGCCAGCAGCTTGGGACAGGGGAATGAGCAGTTCTTC
CDR3: CASSLGQGNEQFF

V: TRBV4-3
D: NA
J: TRBJ1-5
size: NA
length: 17
DNA: TGCGCCAGCAGCCAAGATTGGGGGACTTTAAGCAATCAGCCCCAGCATTTT
CDR3: CASSQDWGTLSNQPQHF

V: TRBV7-8
D: NA
J: TRBJ2-2
size: NA
length: 16
DNA: TGTGCCAGCAGCTTAGGTTTGGCGGGGTCTACCGGGGAGCTGTTTTTT
CDR3: CASSLGLAGSTGELFF

V: TRBV7-6
D: NA
J: TRBJ2-7
size: NA
length: 15
DNA: TGTGCCAGCAGCTTGATTGGAGGGAGCTCCTACGAGCAGTACTTC
CDR3: CASSLIGGSSYEQYF

V: TRBV21-1
D: NA
J: TRBJ1-1
size: NA
length: 12
DNA: TGTGCCAGGTCTAACAGGGATACTGAAGCTTTCTTT
CDR3: CARSNRDTEAFF

V: TRBV19
D: TRBD2
J: TRBJ2-3
size: NA
length: 15
DNA: TGTGCCAGTAGTAGATCCAGCGGGAGGGCAGATACGCAGTATTTT
CDR3: CASSRSSGRADTQYF

V: TRBV2
D: TRBD2
J: TRBJ2-6
size: NA
length: 18
DNA: TGTGCCAGCAGTGTTTCTAGCGGGGTGTCCTCTGGGGCCAACGTCCTGACTTTC
CDR3: CASSVSSGVSSGANVLTF

V: TRBV10-1
D: NA
J: TRBJ2-1
size: NA
length: 15
DNA: TGCGCCAGCAGTGACAGCGCGGGACAGTACAATGAGCAGTTCTTC
CDR3: CASSDSAGQYNEQFF

V: TRBV19
D: TRBD1
J: TRBJ1-5
size: NA
length: 15
DNA: TGTGCCAGTAGTATCGACAGGGGTTTTAGTCAGCCCCAGCATTTT
CDR3: CASSIDRGFSQPQHF

V: TRBV10-3
D: TRBD2
J: TRBJ2-7
size: NA
length: 15
DNA: TGTGCCATCAGTGAGTCAACGGGAGGCGGCTACGAGCAGTACTTC
CDR3: CAISESTGGGYEQYF

V: TRBV4-1
D: TRBD2
J: TRBJ2-1
size: once
length: 13
DNA: TGCGCCAGCAGCCCGGGACTAGCTAATGAGCAGTTCTTC
CDR3: CASSPGLANEQFF

V: TRBV6-6
D: TRBD1
J: TRBJ1-2
size: NA
length: 16
DNA: TGTGCCAGCAGTCTGCAGTTCAGGGGGCACAGTCCTGATTACACCTTC
CDR3: CASSLQFRGHSPDYTF

V: TRBV7-9
D: TRBD2
J: TRBJ2-3
size: NA
length: 17
DNA: TGTGCCAGCAGCGCTGGTTGGGCTAGCGGGAGCACAGATACGCAGTATTTT
CDR3: CASSAGWASGSTDTQYF